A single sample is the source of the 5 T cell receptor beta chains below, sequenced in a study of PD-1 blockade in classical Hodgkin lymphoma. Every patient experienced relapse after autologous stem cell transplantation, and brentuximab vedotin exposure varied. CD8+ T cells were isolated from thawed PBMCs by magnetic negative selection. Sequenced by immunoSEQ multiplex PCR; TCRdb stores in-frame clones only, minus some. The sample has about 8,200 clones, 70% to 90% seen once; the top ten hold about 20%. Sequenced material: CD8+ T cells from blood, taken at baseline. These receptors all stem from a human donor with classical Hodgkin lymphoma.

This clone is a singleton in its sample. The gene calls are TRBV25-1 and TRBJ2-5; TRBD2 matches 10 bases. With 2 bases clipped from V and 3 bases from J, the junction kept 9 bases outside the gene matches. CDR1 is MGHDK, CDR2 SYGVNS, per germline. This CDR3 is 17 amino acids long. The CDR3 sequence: CASSEGLGSGGKETQYF. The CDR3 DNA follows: TGTGCCAGCAGTGAAGGCTTGGGTAGCGGGGGGAAAGAGACCCAGTACTTC.

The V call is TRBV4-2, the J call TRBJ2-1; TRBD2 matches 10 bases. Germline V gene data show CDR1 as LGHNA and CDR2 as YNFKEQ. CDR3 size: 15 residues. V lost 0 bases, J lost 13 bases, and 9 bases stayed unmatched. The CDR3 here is CASSQDRTSGEHQFF. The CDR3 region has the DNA TGTGCCAGCAGCCAAGATAGGACTAGCGGAGAACATCAGTTCTTC.

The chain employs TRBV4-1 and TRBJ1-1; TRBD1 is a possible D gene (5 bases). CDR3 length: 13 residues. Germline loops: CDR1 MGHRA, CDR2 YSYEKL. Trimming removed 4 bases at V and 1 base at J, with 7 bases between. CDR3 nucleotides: TGCGCCAGCAGCCCGCAGGGGAACACTGAAGCTTTCTTT. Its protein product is CASSPQGNTEAFF.

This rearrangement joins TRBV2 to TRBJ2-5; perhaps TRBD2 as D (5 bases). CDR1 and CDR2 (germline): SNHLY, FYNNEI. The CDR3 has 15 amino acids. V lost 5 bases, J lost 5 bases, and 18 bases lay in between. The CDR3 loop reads CASSFPGLGGETQYF. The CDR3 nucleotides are TGTGCCAGCAGTTTTCCGGGCCTCGGCGGGGAGACCCAGTACTTC. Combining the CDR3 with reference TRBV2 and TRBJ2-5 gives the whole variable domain EPEVTQTPSHQVTQMGQEVILRCVPISNHLYFYWYRQILGQKVEFLVSFYNNEISEKSEIFDDQFSVERPDGSNFTLKIRSTKLEDSAMYFCASSFPGLGGETQYFGPGTRLLVL.

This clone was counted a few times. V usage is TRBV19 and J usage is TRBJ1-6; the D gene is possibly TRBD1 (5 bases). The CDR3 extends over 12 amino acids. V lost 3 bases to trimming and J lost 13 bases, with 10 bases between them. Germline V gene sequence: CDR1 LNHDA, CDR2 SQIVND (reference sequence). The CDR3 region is CASSMGGTPLHF. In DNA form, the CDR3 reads TGTGCCAGTAGTATGGGGGGAACGCCCCTCCACTTT.